Below are 9 T cell receptor beta chains sequenced from a single sample in a study of blood T cell repertoires in COVID-19. Data came from immunoSEQ multiplex PCR; TCRdb stores just in-frame clones and leaves some out. Of about 150,000 clones listed, around 84% are singletons. The sequenced sample was PBMCs or T cells enriched from blood (not recorded which). These receptors were collected from a woman aged 45-65 years who had recovered from COVID-19.

This sequence joins TRBV4-3 and TRBJ2-7, with 9 bases matching TRBD1. Per germline, CDR1 LGHNA and CDR2 YSLEER. V shed 3 bases, J shed 2 bases, and the junction held 2 bases outside the gene matches. There are 14 residues in the CDR3. CDR3 in amino acids: CASSQGTGPYEQYF. The DNA of the CDR3 is TGCGCCAGCAGCCAGGGGACAGGGCCCTACGAGCAGTACTTC.

The chain is built from TRBV7-9 and TRBJ2-5; 14 bases align to TRBD2. This CDR3 is 16 amino acids long. Germline V gene lookup returns CDR1 SEHNR and CDR2 FQNEAQ (reference sequence). The junction had 0 bases not matched to a gene; V was cut back by 1 base and J by 2 bases. For the CDR3, the DNA is TGTGCCAGCAGCTTAGGGACTAGCGGGAGGCAAGAGACCCAGTACTTC. It is translated as CASSLGTSGRQETQYF.

V gene TRBV7-9 combines with J gene TRBJ1-2; 8 bases are a match to TRBD1. The germline V gene encodes CDR1 SEHNR and CDR2 FQNEAQ (reference sequence). Unmatched junction bases numbered 9, after V lost 5 bases and J lost 4 bases. The CDR3 totals 15 residues. The CDR3 DNA reads TGTGCCAGCAGCAAAGGACAGGGCCACTCCTATGGCTACACCTTC. This sequence encodes CASSKGQGHSYGYTF.

The rearrangement joins TRBV28 to TRBJ2-6; D remains unclear. There are 14 residues in the CDR3. The germline CDR1 and CDR2 sequences are MDHEN and SYDVKM. V was trimmed by 7 bases and J by 4 bases, leaving 11 bases between them. CDR3 amino acids: CASTQAQGANVLTF. In DNA form, the CDR3 reads TGTGCCAGCACTCAGGCGCAAGGGGCCAACGTCCTGACTTTC.

The V and J genes are TRBV10-3 and TRBJ2-1, with TRBD2 matching over 10 bases. Germline V CDR1 and CDR2: ENHRY, SYGVKD. The CDR3 spans 18 residues. The ends lost 0 bases at V and 4 bases at J; junction bases unmatched: 9. This CDR3 is CAISESGPSGSRYNEQFF. The CDR3 region has the DNA TGTGCCATCAGTGAGTCAGGGCCTAGCGGGAGTCGGTACAATGAGCAGTTCTTC.

The chain joins TRBV19 to TRBJ2-1, with D tentatively TRBD1 (6 bases). CDR3 length: 14 residues. CDR1 is LNHDA and CDR2 is SQIVND in the germline V gene (reference sequence). The V end lost 6 bases, the J end lost 4 bases, and 13 bases lay between the germline ends. CDR3 nucleotide sequence: TGTGCCAGTAGCATACAGGGCCCGTACAATGAGCAGTTCTTC. Encoded protein: CASSIQGPYNEQFF. The entire variable domain, with the rest obtained from reference TRBV19 and TRBJ2-1, is as follows: DGGITQSPKYLFRKEGQNVTLSCEQNLNHDAMYWYRQDPGQGLRLIYYSQIVNDFQKGDIAEGYSVSREKKESFPLTVTSAQKNPTAFYLCASSIQGPYNEQFFGPGTRLTVL.

The CDR3 DNA sequence: TGTGCCAGCAGCGGCCTGGGACTAGCCAGTTCCTACGAGCAGTACTTC. Its protein product is CASSGLGLASSYEQYF. The gene calls are TRBV5-6 and TRBJ2-7, with 9 bases aligning to TRBD2. Germline V CDR1 and CDR2: SGHDT, YYEEEE. V lost 4 bases, J lost 1 base, and 9 bases stayed unmatched. This CDR3 contains 16 residues.

A note on this clone: The sample carries other DNA sequences with the same CDR3. The V and J genes are TRBV7-2 and TRBJ2-1; D may be TRBD2 (5 bases). Germline assignment: CDR1 SGHTA and CDR2 FQGNSA. V shed 1 base and J shed 6 bases, with 10 bases lying between them. The CDR3 extends over 14 amino acids. The CDR3 sequence is CASSLGLAVNEQFF. CDR3 sequence (DNA): TGTGCCAGCAGCTTAGGGCTAGCAGTCAATGAGCAGTTCTTC.

This clone was picked up a small number of times. The chain combines TRBV5-6 with TRBJ1-1; D is ambiguous. V lost 3 bases to trimming and J lost 10 bases, with 13 bases between them. The CDR3 has 12 residues. Per germline, CDR1 SGHDT and CDR2 YYEEEE. CDR3 loop: CASSSGGRTAFF. CDR3 nucleotide sequence: TGTGCCAGCAGCTCCGGAGGGAGGACAGCTTTCTTT.